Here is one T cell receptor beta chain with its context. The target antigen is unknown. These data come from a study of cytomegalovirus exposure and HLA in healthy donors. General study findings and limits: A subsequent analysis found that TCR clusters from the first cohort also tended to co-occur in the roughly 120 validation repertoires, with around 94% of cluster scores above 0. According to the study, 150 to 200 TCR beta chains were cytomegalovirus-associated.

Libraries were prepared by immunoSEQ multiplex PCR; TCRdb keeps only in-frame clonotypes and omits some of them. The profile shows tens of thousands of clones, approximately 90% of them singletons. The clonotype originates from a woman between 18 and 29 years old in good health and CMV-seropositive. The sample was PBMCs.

CDR3 sequence (DNA): TGTGCCAGCAGCTTAGTTCTAGGGGGAACCACTGAAGCTTTCTTT. Its protein is CASSLVLGGTTEAFF. The rearrangement uses TRBV11-2 and TRBJ1-1; D perhaps matches TRBD1 (6 bases). Germline CDR1 reads SGHAT; CDR2 reads FQNNGV. The CDR3 sequence is 15 residues long. Deletions cut 1 base from V and 4 bases from J, with 13 bases between.